A selection of T cell receptor beta chains follows, all from one sample in a study of T-cell reconstitution after alpha-beta-depleted transplantation in children. TCRdb analysed the PCR reads with MiXCR anew, one entry per CDR3 protein. The data show 670,000 or so distinct CDR3 sequences, with 10% to 15% seen just once and 0.79% held by the top ten. The sequencing here drew on PBMCs, taken before TCRalphabeta/CD19-depleted stem cell transplant. These receptors were obtained from a girl aged 2-10 years with congenital amegakaryocytic thrombocytopenia, due to receive a stem cell transplant. The CDR3 runs from the conserved cysteine through the conserved F or W. A D gene is named only where the DNA matches it firmly. Clone size, where shown, is once, few, many, or a class for clones that have expanded.

>TRBV20-1|TRBJ1-1|NA|many
TGCAGTGCTGGAAAAACAGAGAACACTGAAGCTTTCTTT
CSAGKTENTEAFF
>TRBV19|TRBJ2-3|NA|NA
TGTGCCAGCAGCCGGCGGGACCTAGATACGCAGTATTTT
CASSRRDLDTQYF
>TRBV29-1|TRBJ2-5|TRBD2|many
TGCAGCTCCTGTCTCGGGACTAGGGGAGAGACCCAGTACTTC
CSSCLGTRGETQYF
>TRBV21-1|TRBJ2-1|NA|many
TGTGCCAGCAGCTACAAAGTAGACAATGAGCAGTTCTTC
CASSYKVDNEQFF
>TRBV29-1|TRBJ2-4|NA|many
TGCAGCGTGGCAAGGACGGTAGCCAAAAACATTCAGTACTTC
CSVARTVAKNIQYF
>TRBV7-2|TRBJ2-1|TRBD2|few
TGTGCCAGCAGCAACAATGGACTAGCTCAGTTCTTC
CASSNNGLAQFF
>TRBV29-1|TRBJ2-5|TRBD2|many
TGCAGCGTCCCGGGACTAGCCCCTAAGACCCAGTACTTC
CSVPGLAPKTQYF
>TRBV5-1|TRBJ2-2|NA|many
TGCGCCAGCAGCTTGGTAGGGCGGATGCCCACCGGGGAGCTGTTTTTT
CASSLVGRMPTGELFF
>TRBV6-5|TRBJ2-1|TRBD2|many
TGTGCCAGCAGTTACTCTAGTAGCGGGAGGGTCGGTGAGCAGTTCTTC
CASSYSSSGRVGEQFF
>TRBV28|TRBJ2-1|NA|few
TGTGCCAGCAGTAAAGAGAGGAGCGGCGGGCCGTCCTACAATGAGCAGTTCTTC
CASSKERSGGPSYNEQFF
>TRBV5-1|TRBJ2-5|NA|few
TGCGCCAGCAGCGGGGGGACTCCTCAAGAGACCCAGTACTTC
CASSGGTPQETQYF
>TRBV5-1|TRBJ1-4|NA|NA
TGCGCCAGCAGCTTGAGTGGGCGAACAACTAATGAAAAACTGTTTTTT
CASSLSGRTTNEKLFF
>TRBV4-2|TRBJ2-7|TRBD2|NA
TGTGCCAGCAGCCAAGGGGGACTAGCGGGATACGAGCAGTACTTC
CASSQGGLAGYEQYF
>TRBV20-1|TRBJ2-4|NA|few
TGCAGTGCTAGGTGGGACGGGGGGCCCATTCAGTACTTC
CSARWDGGPIQYF
>TRBV14|TRBJ2-7|TRBD1|NA
TGTGCCAGCAGCCAGATCGGGACAGGGGTTGACGAGCAGTACTTC
CASSQIGTGVDEQYF
>TRBV6-5|TRBJ2-7|TRBD1|few
TGTGCCAGCAGTTACCGAATCACAGGGGGTACAACCTACGAGCAGTACTTC
CASSYRITGGTTYEQYF
>TRBV12-3/TRBV12-4|TRBJ2-3|TRBD2|NA
TGTGCCAGCAGGACCGGGACTAGCGGGAGCGTCGGCACAGATACGCAGTATTTT
CASRTGTSGSVGTDTQYF
>TRBV12-3/TRBV12-4|TRBJ2-7|NA|NA
TGTGCCAGCAGTTCGTACCGAGGACGAGGGATGGGCTACGAGCAGTACTTC
CASSSYRGRGMGYEQYF
>TRBV10-3|TRBJ2-1|NA|NA
TGTGCCATCACCGGCACTGGGTCAGGTGAGCAGTTCTTC
CAITGTGSGEQFF
>TRBV7-9|TRBJ2-7|TRBD2|NA
TGTGCCAGCAGCTTAGTCGAGTCTAGCGGGACCCACGAGCAGTACTTC
CASSLVESSGTHEQYF
>TRBV20-1|TRBJ2-1|NA|many
TGCAGTGCTAGGGGGGCTACCCGGAGGAATGAGCAGTTCTTC
CSARGATRRNEQFF
>TRBV12-3/TRBV12-4|TRBJ2-4|NA|many
TGTGCCAGCAGTTTACGGGTAGCCAAAAACATTCAGTACTTC
CASSLRVAKNIQYF
>TRBV20-1|TRBJ2-4|NA|many
TGCAGTGCTAGAGACCACGGAGCAGTCCTCAAAAACATTCAGTACTTC
CSARDHGAVLKNIQYF
>TRBV28|TRBJ2-7|NA|few
TGTGCCAGCAGTTTTTGGCCGGGCGAGCAGTACTTC
CASSFWPGEQYF
>TRBV20-1|TRBJ1-5|NA|many
TGCAGTGCCGGACAAAGACGGGGTAATCAGCCCCAGCATTTT
CSAGQRRGNQPQHF
>TRBV25-1|TRBJ2-1|NA|NA
TGTGCCAGCAGTGAATTTAACCGGGGCGATGAGCAGTTCTTC
CASSEFNRGDEQFF
>TRBV12-3/TRBV12-4|TRBJ2-7|NA|many
TGTGCCAGCAGTTTCGGCTTCGAGCAGTACTTC
CASSFGFEQYF
>TRBV29-1|TRBJ2-7|NA|few
TGCAGCGTTGTATCTCCCGCTTCTTACGAGCAGTACTTC
CSVVSPASYEQYF
>TRBV20-1|TRBJ2-5|NA|few
TGCAGTGGTCTTCGGCCGGAAGAGACCCAGTACTTC
CSGLRPEETQYF
>TRBV5-1|TRBJ2-2|TRBD2|many
TGCGCCAGCAGCTTTATAGCGGGAGGCCGAACCGGGGAGCTGTTTTTT
CASSFIAGGRTGELFF
>TRBV20-1|TRBJ2-1|TRBD2|many
TGCAGTGCTAGGAAGCGGGAGGACTACAATGAGCAGTTCTTC
CSARKREDYNEQFF
>TRBV12-3/TRBV12-4|TRBJ2-3|NA|few
TGTGCCAGCACTACTACCCGCAGGGTAGGCCCTGTTACGCAGTATTTT
CASTTTRRVGPVTQYF
>TRBV4-1|TRBJ2-7|TRBD2|NA
TGCGCCAGCAGTAACCTAGCGGGAGGGCCAGAAGAGCAGTACTTC
CASSNLAGGPEEQYF
>TRBV20-1|TRBJ2-1|TRBD1|few
TGCAGTGCTAGACATTCCCAGGGGGCAAGGTCCTACAATGAGCAGTTCTTC
CSARHSQGARSYNEQFF
>TRBV5-1|TRBJ2-1|NA|many
TGCGCCAGCAGCTTGCACGGAGGTATGGTGGGTGAGCAGTTCTTC
CASSLHGGMVGEQFF
>TRBV27|TRBJ1-1|NA|many
TGTGCCAGCAGTTTATCAGGGAACCCGAACACTGAAGCTTTCTTT
CASSLSGNPNTEAFF
>TRBV12-3/TRBV12-4|TRBJ2-3|TRBD1|many
TGTGCCAGCAGTCCCGGGACAGGGCAGGCAGATACGCAGTATTTT
CASSPGTGQADTQYF
>TRBV5-1|TRBJ1-2|TRBD1|many
TGCGCCAGCAGCTTGGGGACAGGCCTTGTGAGCTATGGCTACACCTTC
CASSLGTGLVSYGYTF
>TRBV2|TRBJ2-1|TRBD2|many
TGTGCCCCCAGGACTAGCGGGAGCTATGAGCAGTTCTTC
CAPRTSGSYEQFF
>TRBV30|TRBJ1-5|NA|NA
TGTGCCTGGAGCCGAGGGGAGGATCAGCCCCAGCATTTT
CAWSRGEDQPQHF
>TRBV12-3/TRBV12-4|TRBJ2-5|NA|NA
TGTGCCAGCGAACTCTTAGAGACCCAGTACTTC
CASELLETQYF
>TRBV6-5|TRBJ2-7|NA|many
TGTGCCAGCACTAACGGATACGAGCAGTACTTC
CASTNGYEQYF
>TRBV20-1|TRBJ2-7|NA|many
TGCAGTGCTAGTGAGGGATACGAGCAGTACTTC
CSASEGYEQYF